Below are 19 T cell receptor beta chains sequenced from a single sample in a study of T-cell reconstitution after alpha-beta-depleted transplantation in children. Unique molecular identifiers were used in preparing the TCRbeta library. TCRdb used MiXCR to reprocess the PCR reads, holding one entry per CDR3 protein. Of under 450,000 distinct CDR3 sequences in the sample, roughly 14% were seen once. The specimen comprised PBMCs, sampled from the stem cell graft. Every receptor here comes from a human donor who donated a stem cell graft to a child with Fanconi anemia.

The rearrangement joins TRBV2 to TRBJ2-1; a possible D gene is TRBD1 (5 bases). The germline gives CDR1 SNHLY, CDR2 FYNNEI. V shed 5 bases and J shed 2 bases, with 13 bases lying between them. This CDR3 has 15 residues. In DNA form, the CDR3 reads TGTGCCAGCAGTCCGAACAGGCCAACCTACAATGAGCAGTTCTTC. Protein product: CASSPNRPTYNEQFF.

The V gene is TRBV7-2, the J gene TRBJ1-1; TRBD1 might be the D (5 bases). The CDR3 contains 15 residues. V lost 3 bases and J lost 5, with 16 bases in between. From germline, CDR1 is SGHTA and CDR2 FQGNSA. CDR3 protein: CASSLHSGGGTEAFF. The CDR3 DNA reads as TGTGCCAGCAGCTTGCATTCGGGGGGAGGGACTGAAGCTTTCTTT.

This clonotype was counted a few times. Here the CDR3 DNA reads TGTGCCAGCAGTTATGCGGGCAGGGGGGTCAATGAGCAGTTCTTC. Protein product: CASSYAGRGVNEQFF. This chain links TRBV6-5 with TRBJ2-1; a weak D match, TRBD1 (7 bases). Per the germline V gene, CDR1 is MNHEY and CDR2 is SVGAGI. This CDR3 region has 15 residues. Between the trimmed V and J ends, which lost 3 bases and 6 bases, there was a span of 15 bases.

This clonotype was found a few times. The chain joins TRBV27 to TRBJ1-1, with D maybe TRBD1 (6 bases). Per the germline V gene, CDR1 is MNHEY and CDR2 is SMNVEV (reference sequence). Trimming cost V 1 base and J 9 bases, with 18 bases left between them. This CDR3 comprises 15 residues. Written as DNA, the CDR3 is TGTGCCAGCAGTTTATGGCCGGGGGGCCAGACAAAAGCTTTCTTT. It specifies CASSLWPGGQTKAFF.

Sample share makes this clonotype medium-sized (0.01 to 0.1%). V usage is TRBV9 and J usage is TRBJ2-3; D unclear. Per the germline V gene, CDR1 is SGDLS and CDR2 is YYNGEE. V was pared by 6 bases and J by 5 bases, with 19 bases between. The length of the CDR3 is 15 residues. The CDR3 reads CASNTYGRTEDTQYF. CDR3 sequence (DNA): TGTGCCAGCAACACCTACGGGCGGACCGAAGATACGCAGTATTTT.

This clonotype was seen more than once but under ten times. This sequence joins TRBV5-1 and TRBJ1-1, with TRBD1 identical over 7 bases. Trimming removed 3 bases from V and 5 bases from J; junction bases left unmatched: 10. This CDR3 contains 15 residues. The germline CDR1 and CDR2 sequences are SGHRS and YFSETQ. The CDR3 DNA is TGCGCCAGCAGCTGGGGGACAGTTATGGCGACTGAAGCTTTCTTT. Residues: CASSWGTVMATEAFF. Using reference TRBV5-1 and TRBJ1-1 for the parts outside the CDR3, the full variable domain is KAGVTQTPRYLIKTRGQQVTLSCSPISGHRSVSWYQQTPGQGLQFLFEYFSETQRNKGNFPGRFSGRQFSNSRSEMNVSTLELGDSALYLCASSWGTVMATEAFFGQGTRLTVV.

The chain couples TRBV12-3 or TRBV12-4 to TRBJ1-1; D not certain. V lost 8 bases to trimming and J lost 4 bases, with 14 bases between them. The CDR3 is made up of 13 amino acids. CDR3 protein: CASANEGFTEAFF. The CDR3 DNA is TGTGCCAGCGCAAATGAGGGCTTCACTGAAGCTTTCTTT.

This clonotype was found a few times. The V gene is TRBV10-3, the J gene TRBJ2-1; 11 bases align to TRBD2. The CDR3 consists of 13 residues. With V trimmed by 7 bases and J by 8 bases, 4 bases remained unmatched. Germline V gene data show CDR1 as ENHRY and CDR2 as SYGVKD. CDR3 residues: CAIKATSGDEQFF. Written as DNA, the CDR3 is TGTGCCATCAAAGCGACTAGCGGGGATGAGCAGTTCTTC.

This clonotype has at least ten counts. The V gene is TRBV29-1, the J gene TRBJ2-1, with D tentatively TRBD2 (5 bases). Trimming stripped 5 bases from V and 9 bases from J, with 17 bases between. Germline assignment: CDR1 SQVTM and CDR2 ANQGSEA. There are 13 residues in the CDR3. In nucleotides, the CDR3 is TGCAGCGTTAGGCCCTCGCTGGGGAGTGAGCAGTTCTTC. This codes for CSVRPSLGSEQFF.

This clonotype showed up just a few times. The chain combines TRBV7-2 with TRBJ2-2; 7 nucleotides align to TRBD2. This CDR3 has 14 residues. V lost 2 bases, J lost 8 bases, and 5 bases stayed unmatched. Germline-derived CDR1 and CDR2 are SGHTA and FQGNSA. CDR3 in amino acids: CASSLLAGRGELFF. The CDR3, as DNA: TGTGCCAGCAGCTTATTGGCCGGGAGGGGGGAGCTGTTTTTT.

In this sample, this clonotype turned up many times. This chain links TRBV9 with TRBJ2-1; 8 bases agree with TRBD2. This CDR3 comprises 14 residues. V dropped 0 bases and J dropped 7; count of bases not matched to a gene: 3. Looked up from germline, CDR1 is SGDLS and CDR2 is YYNGEE. The CDR3 spells CASSVAPSGNEQFF. DNA of the CDR3: TGTGCCAGCAGCGTAGCCCCTAGCGGGAATGAGCAGTTCTTC.

The chain combines TRBV6-1 with TRBJ2-7; D ambiguous. The V end lost 1 base, the J end lost 0 bases, and 7 bases lay between the germline ends. The CDR3 runs to 14 residues. CDR1 and CDR2 from the germline V gene are MNHNS and SASEGT. The CDR3 nucleotides read TGTGCCAGCAGTGAAGGTGGCAACTCCTACGAGCAGTACGTC. It codes for CASSEGGNSYEQYV.

V usage is TRBV5-5 and J usage is TRBJ2-7; TRBD1 matches at 8 bases. J gave up 7 bases and V 0 bases, and 9 bases lay outside the gene matches. The CDR3 sequence is 15 residues long. Germline lookup yields CDR1 SGHKS and CDR2 YYEKEE (reference sequence). CDR3 residues: CASSLGRDRREEQYF. The CDR3 nucleotides read TGTGCCAGCAGCTTGGGTAGGGACAGGCGTGAGGAGCAGTACTTC.

The chain carries TRBV20-1 and TRBJ2-1; possibly TRBD1 for D (6 bases). Germline values: CDR1 DFQATT, CDR2 SNEGSKA (reference sequence). V shed 5 bases and J shed 2 bases, with 13 bases lying between them. The CDR3 is made up of 14 amino acids. CDR3 nucleotide sequence: TGCAGTGCTCCGAGGGGGAGAACCTACAATGAGCAGTTCTTC. Its translation: CSAPRGRTYNEQFF.

The V call is TRBV4-1, the J call TRBJ2-2, with 9 bases fitting TRBD2. The CDR3 is 17 residues long. CDR1 is MGHRA, CDR2 YSYEKL, per germline. Trimming removed 2 bases from V and 0 bases from J; junction bases left unmatched: 4. The CDR3 region has the DNA TGCGCCAGCAGCCAACATAGCGGGGGCACGAACACCGGGGAGCTGTTTTTT. It encodes CASSQHSGGTNTGELFF.

This clonotype came up a few times. The rearrangement links TRBV7-9 to TRBJ2-3; no clear D. CDR3 size: 14 residues. Looked up from germline, CDR1 is SEHNR and CDR2 is FQNEAQ (reference sequence). V was trimmed by 2 bases and J by 5 bases, leaving 11 bases between them. The CDR3 loop is CASSLISVGDTQYF. The CDR3 DNA reads as TGTGCCAGCAGCTTAATCAGCGTTGGAGATACGCAGTATTTT.

This clonotype occurred a few times. The V and J genes are TRBV9 and TRBJ2-3; 11 nucleotides line up with TRBD2. From germline, CDR1 is SGDLS and CDR2 YYNGEE. V trimming: 0 bases; J trimming: 4 bases; junction bases outside the gene matches: 13. The CDR3 contains 19 residues. CDR3 DNA: TGTGCCAGCAGCGTAGATCCATTGACTAGCGGGGATTTCGCAGATACGCAGTATTTT. This sequence encodes CASSVDPLTSGDFADTQYF.

This clonotype was recorded at least ten times. The chain combines TRBV6-2 or TRBV6-3 with TRBJ1-1; tentatively, D is TRBD1 (6 bases). The germline CDR1 and CDR2 sequences are MNHEY and SVGEGT. The CDR3 sequence is 13 residues long. The V end lost 5 bases, the J end lost 10 bases, and 17 bases lay between the germline ends. CDR3 sequence: CASSATGSGGAFF. In DNA, the CDR3 is TGTGCCAGCAGTGCCACAGGGAGTGGAGGAGCTTTCTTT.

This clonotype was seen a few times. This rearrangement joins TRBV5-1 to TRBJ1-2; 8 bases match TRBD1. Per germline, CDR1 SGHRS and CDR2 YFSETQ. The CDR3 loop spans 13 amino acids. V was clipped by 2 bases and J by 7 bases; unmatched bases: 4. The CDR3 sequence: CASSFQGAVGYTF. The CDR3 DNA reads as TGCGCCAGCAGCTTCCAGGGGGCGGTTGGCTACACCTTC.